Here is one T cell receptor beta chain with its context. The target antigen is unknown. This sample was included in a study of T-cell memory formation after mild COVID-19. Study in general: TCR clusters were mostly confined to one donor each. Study results and caveats: CD4+ clones that contracted lay mainly in CM and EM; CD8+ ones lay in EMRA. Later expanders leaned CD4+, whereas clones that contracted between day 15 and 85 were balanced CD4/CD8.

TCRdb fed the 5' RACE reads into MiXCR, producing one record per CDR3 protein. The sample carries 50,000 or so distinct CDR3 sequences, approximately 9% recorded once. This CDR3 is 11 amino acids long. V lost 8 bases and J lost 0, with 7 bases in between. The germline CDR1 and CDR2 sequences are SQVTM and ANQGSEA. This TCR derives from an adult woman who had mild COVID-19 (a few samples of this study predate the infection). Cell type and time point are not known. Sequencing was done on a sample of PBMCs or a T cell subset sorted from them (not recorded which). The chain combines TRBV29-1 with TRBJ1-2, with D hard to call. CDR3 DNA sequence: TGCAGCACCGAGACTAACTATGGCTACACCTTC. Translating gives CSTETNYGYTF.